The present T cell receptor beta chain was sequenced within a study of beta chain features in type 1 diabetes. Across the study: Patient and healthy donor groups were alike in age, gender and cell yields.

The CDR3 is 11 residues long. V was trimmed by 6 bases and J by 5 bases, leaving 7 bases between them. From germline, CDR1 is KGHSH and CDR2 LQKENI. Study results and caveats: In all four CD4+ subsets, TCRB CDR3 length was significantly, moderately reduced in type 1 diabetes.

Concerning this clone: No antigen is known for it.

Every isolated RNA sample was fully reverse transcribed, so sequencing captured expressed TCRB transcripts. Repertoires were generated with immunoSEQ multiplex PCR, while TCRdb's copy carries only in-frame clones and drops some. This table holds tens of thousands of clones, around three fifths found once. The sequence was collected from a young man with type 1 diabetes. Material: stem cell memory CD4+ T cells from blood. The chain joins TRBV18 to TRBJ2-5; maybe TRBD1 (6 bases). As DNA, the CDR3 is TGTGCCAGCTCGCAGGGGGAGACCCAGTACTTC. It translates to CASSQGETQYF.